The rows below give T cell receptor beta chains drawn from one sample of a study of cytomegalovirus exposure and HLA in healthy donors. Sequencing used immunoSEQ multiplex PCR; TCRdb keeps in-frame clones, though not all of them. Here the sample spans roughly 120,000 clones, 6.5% to 9.5% being singletons. The sequencing sample was made of PBMCs. These receptors were taken from a man aged 40-49 years in good health and CMV-seronegative. Each CDR3 is given with its conserved first and last residue. The D gene is left open where the match is weak. Size is stated for part of the rows, as once, few or many counts, or as a class when the clone is expanded.

V gene,D gene,clone size,J gene,CDR3 DNA,CDR3 protein
TRBV6-1,.,.,TRBJ2-7,TGTGCCAGCAGTGATCCCAGGGGCCTTTACGAGCAGTACTTC,CASSDPRGLYEQYF
TRBV6-6,.,few,TRBJ1-6,TGTGCCAGCAGGGGCAGGGATATTTCACCCCTCCACTTT,CASRGRDISPLHF
TRBV7-8,.,.,TRBJ1-4,TGTGCCAGCAGCTCCTTTGGCGGGGTGGGTGAAAAACTGTTTTTT,CASSSFGGVGEKLFF
TRBV28,.,few,TRBJ2-1,TGTGCCAGCAGGCTGCCCCTAGGCAACTACAATGAGCAGTTCTTC,CASRLPLGNYNEQFF
TRBV15,TRBD1,few,TRBJ2-2,TGTGCCACCAGCAGGGACAGGGGGGTCACCGGGGAGCTGTTTTTT,CATSRDRGVTGELFF
TRBV25-1,.,.,TRBJ1-2,TGTGCCAGCACCCGCGGGGCGGAATATGGCTACACCTTC,CASTRGAEYGYTF
TRBV6-5,TRBD1,.,TRBJ1-2,TGTGCCAGCAGGCGAGGGACAGGGGTGTATGGCTACACCTTC,CASRRGTGVYGYTF
TRBV6-1,TRBD1,.,TRBJ1-5,TGTGCCAGCAGTGACGTGACAGGGGGCAAGCAGCCCCAGCATTTT,CASSDVTGGKQPQHF
TRBV2,TRBD1,few,TRBJ2-2,TGTGCCAGCAGTGCTACCGGGACAGCGAACACCGGGGAGCTGTTTTTT,CASSATGTANTGELFF
TRBV7-8,TRBD1,few,TRBJ2-7,TGTGCCAGCAGCCCGGCGACAGGGACGAACGAGCAGTACTTC,CASSPATGTNEQYF
TRBV7-9,.,.,TRBJ1-4,TGTGCCAGCAGCTTAAGGTTAAGTCAGCTAGCAACTAATGAAAAACTGTTTTTT,CASSLRLSQLATNEKLFF
TRBV29-1,.,.,TRBJ2-1,TGCAGCGTTGATTCCGAGAACAATGAGCAGTTCTTC,CSVDSENNEQFF
TRBV6-6,.,.,TRBJ1-4,TGTGCCAGCAATCCCCGGTACCGCGGTGAAAAACTGTTTTTT,CASNPRYRGEKLFF
TRBV20-1,.,once,TRBJ1-2,TGCAGTAAAGAAGAGCACCTCGGCTACACCTTC,CSKEEHLGYTF
TRBV7-9,TRBD1,few,TRBJ2-7,TGTGCCAGCAGCTTAGAGGACAGGGGATCAGGCAAGCAGTACTTC,CASSLEDRGSGKQYF
TRBV7-9,.,.,TRBJ2-5,TGTGCCAGCAGCTTCTCGGGTAGCGTAGAGACCCAGTACTTC,CASSFSGSVETQYF
TRBV2,TRBD1,.,TRBJ2-7,TGTGCCAGCCAACCGGGACAGGGGCAGAACGAGCAGTACTTC,CASQPGQGQNEQYF
TRBV6-6,.,.,TRBJ2-4,TGTGCCAGCAGTTACGGGCAGGCCAAAAACATTCAGTACTTC,CASSYGQAKNIQYF
TRBV7-9,TRBD1,.,TRBJ1-5,TGTGCCAGCAGCCCCGGGACAGGGCCCGATCAGCCCCAGCATTTT,CASSPGTGPDQPQHF
TRBV5-1,.,.,TRBJ1-3,TGCGCCAGCAGCTTTCGAGAGGGAAACACCATATATTTT,CASSFREGNTIYF
TRBV27,.,few,TRBJ2-3,TGTGCCAGCAGTTGGGGGCTGGGAACAGATACGCAGTATTTT,CASSWGLGTDTQYF
TRBV4-2,TRBD1,few,TRBJ1-4,TGTGCCAGCAGCCAAGTCCCAGGGGGAGTAGGTAATGAAAAACTGTTTTTT,CASSQVPGGVGNEKLFF
TRBV25-1,.,.,TRBJ1-1,TGTGCCAGCACTCAAGTAGGGGGTTCTGAAGCTTTCTTT,CASTQVGGSEAFF
TRBV28,.,few,TRBJ1-5,TGTGCCAGCAGTTCCATAGGGGCCAGGCCCCAGCATTTT,CASSSIGARPQHF
TRBV29-1,TRBD2,few,TRBJ2-2,TGCAGCGTGCATAGCGGGGGGGCGACCGGGGAGCTGTTTTTT,CSVHSGGATGELFF
TRBV6-5,.,few,TRBJ2-5,TGTGCCAGCAGTTACGGGGGGGCCCTTCCCCAAGAGACCCAGTACTTC,CASSYGGALPQETQYF
TRBV5-1,.,.,TRBJ2-1,TGCGCCAGCAGATTGGCCCAAAATGAGCAGTTCTTC,CASRLAQNEQFF
TRBV27,TRBD2,few,TRBJ2-6,TGTGCCAGCAGTTATAGGGTCGGGGTAGCGGGGGAGCTTGGGGCCAACGTCCTGACTTTC,CASSYRVGVAGELGANVLTF
TRBV5-6,TRBD2,.,TRBJ2-1,TGTGCCAGCAGCTTGGGACTGGGGGGGAATGAGCAGTTCTTC,CASSLGLGGNEQFF
TRBV4-3,.,.,TRBJ1-1,TGCGCCAGCAGCCAAGGAAGGTGGGGCGCCGCTTTCTTT,CASSQGRWGAAFF
TRBV2,TRBD1,.,TRBJ2-3,TGTGCCAGCAGTCGGACAGGGGGCACAGATACGCAGTATTTT,CASSRTGGTDTQYF
TRBV11-2,.,many,TRBJ1-1,TGTGCCAGCAGCTTAGCTGTTAGTATAGGGGTGACTGAAGCTTTCTTT,CASSLAVSIGVTEAFF
TRBV28,TRBD1,.,TRBJ2-7,TGTGCCAGCAGGGGGGGGACAGGGACCTACGAGCAGTACTTC,CASRGGTGTYEQYF
TRBV5-1,TRBD1,.,TRBJ1-1,TGCGCCAGCAGCCCTGACAGGGTAACTTGGACTGAAGCTTTCTTT,CASSPDRVTWTEAFF
TRBV19,TRBD1,few,TRBJ2-1,TGTGCCAGTAGGCCCTCAACAGGGGCTCGTGAGCAGTTCTTC,CASRPSTGAREQFF
TRBV18,TRBD1,.,TRBJ1-5,TGTGCCAGCTCGCCTAAATTCGACAGGGCAAATCAGCCCCAGCATTTT,CASSPKFDRANQPQHF
TRBV5-8,.,few,TRBJ2-5,TGTGCCAGCAGCCTGGAGACCCAGTACTTC,CASSLETQYF
TRBV4-1,.,.,TRBJ2-3,TGCGCCAGCAGCCAAGGGCGACTCAGCACAGATACGCAGTATTTT,CASSQGRLSTDTQYF
TRBV7-9,TRBD2,.,TRBJ2-5,TGTGCCAGCAGCTCGCTGGGGGGGTACCAAGAGACCCAGTACTTC,CASSSLGGYQETQYF
TRBV15,.,few,TRBJ1-6,TGTGCCACCAGCAGAGACCTATCAGGCAGGGCTAATTCACCCCTCCACTTT,CATSRDLSGRANSPLHF
TRBV7-9,.,few,TRBJ2-7,TGTGCCAGCAGCTTATTGTCAGGGGTGGACGAGCAGTACTTC,CASSLLSGVDEQYF
TRBV11-2,TRBD2,.,TRBJ2-2,TGTGCCAGCAGCTTAGTCCCTAGCGGGGGGCCAGGGGAGCTGTTTTTT,CASSLVPSGGPGELFF
TRBV7-2,.,few,TRBJ2-1,TGTGCCAGCAGCCTCCAGGGTGTTGGGTACAATGAGCAGTTCTTC,CASSLQGVGYNEQFF
TRBV7-9,TRBD1,few,TRBJ1-1,TGTGCCAGCAGCTTAGCGACAGGGGGAAGGACTGAAGCTTTCTTT,CASSLATGGRTEAFF
TRBV14,.,.,TRBJ2-2,TGTGCCAGCAGCCAAGAAGGACACCAGACCTACCGGACCGGGGAGCTGTTTTTT,CASSQEGHQTYRTGELFF
TRBV6-1,.,.,TRBJ1-1,TGTGCCAGCGGTATAGCGGGGAACACTGAAGCTTTCTTT,CASGIAGNTEAFF
TRBV14,.,few,TRBJ1-2,TGTGCCAGCAGCCAAGATCGTCGCGGGGGTCCCGATAACAACTATGGCTACACCTTC,CASSQDRRGGPDNNYGYTF
TRBV7-9,.,.,TRBJ1-2,TGTGCCAGCAGCACTCGGGACGGACTACTCGGCTACACCTTC,CASSTRDGLLGYTF
TRBV19,.,.,TRBJ1-2,TGTGCCAGTACAGGGGCAAGGGGCTACACCTTC,CASTGARGYTF
TRBV19,.,.,TRBJ2-1,TGTGCCAGTAGCTCAGGGTACAATGAGCAGTTCTTC,CASSSGYNEQFF
TRBV10-1,.,.,TRBJ1-1,TGCGCCAGCAGTGCCGCAGGGGTCACTGAAGCTTTCTTT,CASSAAGVTEAFF
TRBV2,.,.,TRBJ2-7,TGTGCCAGCAGTGGAGATTCCGCCGACTCCTACGAGCAGTACTTC,CASSGDSADSYEQYF
TRBV7-8,TRBD1,few,TRBJ2-7,TGTGCCAGCAGCCCCCGACAGGGTACCCACGAGCAGTACTTC,CASSPRQGTHEQYF
TRBV27,.,few,TRBJ1-2,TGTGCCAGCAGTTTATCCAGGGGTAACTATGGCTACACCTTC,CASSLSRGNYGYTF
TRBV6-5,.,.,TRBJ1-2,TGTGCCAGCAGTTACTCCGGCAGGGTACGGGGCTACACCTTC,CASSYSGRVRGYTF
TRBV2,.,.,TRBJ1-2,TGTGCCAGCACCTTAGACAGAAACCAAAGGGGCTACACCTTC,CASTLDRNQRGYTF
TRBV4-1,TRBD2,few,TRBJ2-3,TGCGCCAGCAGCCAAGGAGTAGGGGAGAGCGGGGGGAAAGATACGCAGTATTTT,CASSQGVGESGGKDTQYF
TRBV9,TRBD1,few,TRBJ2-3,TGTGCCAGCAGCGTTGGGGAAGGACAGGGGGAAGGTACGCAGTATTTT,CASSVGEGQGEGTQYF
TRBV7-9,TRBD1,.,TRBJ2-5,TGTGCCAGCAGCTCGACGACAGGGGGGTTTGGGACCCAGTACTTC,CASSSTTGGFGTQYF